This TCR beta chain was sequenced for a study of blood T cells in healthy people across ages. Every participating donor contributed about 10 milliliters of peripheral blood through a draw. As for this clonotype: Its antigen is currently unknown.

General study points: A greater number of naive CD4+ cells and higher diversity distinguished long-lived donors from aged donors.

The germline V gene encodes CDR1 SGHRS and CDR2 YFSETQ. The CDR3 totals 14 residues. The V and J ends lost 2 bases and 3 bases, in that order; junction bases with no gene match: 2. A sample-barcoded 5' primer and a J-beta primer mix were used in a second PCR of roughly 6 to 11 cycles. Every cDNA molecule carried a tag from a template-switch adaptor bearing 12 random nucleotides. TCRdb re-called the 5' RACE reads through MiXCR, storing one row per CDR3 protein. The data contain fewer than 900,000 distinct CDR3 sequences, about 36% of them singletons. The receptor comes from a man aged 18 to 30 in good health. This chain links TRBV5-1 with TRBJ2-3, with 8 bases that match TRBD2. The sample consisted of blood. Written as DNA, the CDR3 is TGCGCCAGCAGCTTTAGCGGGGAGACAGATACGCAGTATTTT. It codes for CASSFSGETDTQYF.